The rows below give T cell receptor beta chains drawn from one sample of a study of blood T cells in healthy people across ages. TCRdb redid the calling of the 5' RACE reads with MiXCR, one entry per CDR3 protein. The profile shows 700,000 to 850,000 distinct CDR3 sequences, 53% of them singletons. The sample taken for sequencing was blood. The receptors were sampled from a man at least 80 years old in good health. Each CDR3 is given with its conserved first and last residue. Each record gives: clone size, D gene, V gene, J gene, CDR3 protein, CDR3 DNA. The D gene is left open where the match is weak. The listing skips clone size in some rows; elsewhere it reads once, few, many or a size class.

abundance: NA; d_gene: TRBD2; v_gene: TRBV28; j_gene: TRBJ2-5; CDR3aa: CASSPVGLAKEETQYF; CDR3nt: TGTGCCAGCAGTCCTGTAGGACTAGCAAAAGAAGAGACCCAGTACTTC
abundance: NA; d_gene: TRBD1; v_gene: TRBV25-1; j_gene: TRBJ2-5; CDR3aa: CASTEGQGETQYF; CDR3nt: TGTGCCAGCACCGAGGGACAGGGTGAGACCCAGTACTTC
abundance: few; d_gene: NA; v_gene: TRBV6-5; j_gene: TRBJ2-1; CDR3aa: CASSYGDGGIEQFF; CDR3nt: TGTGCCAGCAGTTACGGGGACGGAGGTATCGAGCAGTTCTTC
abundance: few; d_gene: TRBD1; v_gene: TRBV6-1; j_gene: TRBJ1-2; CDR3aa: CASSLGTGPSYGYTF; CDR3nt: TGTGCCAGCAGTCTTGGGACAGGGCCTTCCTATGGCTACACCTTC
abundance: few; d_gene: NA; v_gene: TRBV7-2; j_gene: TRBJ1-4; CDR3aa: CASSLGGPSEKLFF; CDR3nt: TGTGCCAGCAGCTTAGGCGGGCCCAGTGAAAAACTGTTTTTT
abundance: NA; d_gene: TRBD1; v_gene: TRBV7-2; j_gene: TRBJ1-2; CDR3aa: CASSLFAGGDYGYTF; CDR3nt: TGTGCCAGCAGCTTATTCGCAGGGGGGGACTATGGCTACACCTTC
abundance: few; d_gene: NA; v_gene: TRBV6-2/TRBV6-3; j_gene: TRBJ2-3; CDR3aa: CASSSSSGRYAYF; CDR3nt: TGTGCCAGCAGTAGTTCTTCCGGGAGATACGCGTATTTT
abundance: once; d_gene: NA; v_gene: TRBV15; j_gene: TRBJ2-7; CDR3aa: CATSRVGSAYEQYF; CDR3nt: TGTGCCACCAGCAGAGTAGGGAGTGCGTACGAGCAGTACTTC
abundance: NA; d_gene: TRBD2; v_gene: TRBV5-4; j_gene: TRBJ2-7; CDR3aa: CASSGFRTSGSYEQYF; CDR3nt: TGTGCCAGCAGCGGCTTCCGGACTAGCGGGAGCTACGAGCAGTACTTC
abundance: once; d_gene: NA; v_gene: TRBV9; j_gene: TRBJ2-3; CDR3aa: CASSVLGQPRTDTQYF; CDR3nt: TGTGCCAGCAGCGTATTGGGACAACCGCGCACAGATACGCAGTATTTT
abundance: NA; d_gene: TRBD2; v_gene: TRBV19; j_gene: TRBJ2-1; CDR3aa: CASSLWTSGRGNEQFF; CDR3nt: TGTGCCAGTAGTCTCTGGACTAGCGGGAGGGGCAATGAGCAGTTCTTC
abundance: NA; d_gene: NA; v_gene: TRBV29-1; j_gene: TRBJ1-2; CDR3aa: CSVEGWQPGGYTF; CDR3nt: TGCAGCGTTGAAGGATGGCAGCCAGGTGGCTACACCTTC
abundance: NA; d_gene: TRBD2; v_gene: TRBV13; j_gene: TRBJ2-7; CDR3aa: CASSKSAGIPSGSRGDEQYF; CDR3nt: TGTGCCAGCAGCAAATCCGCCGGTATCCCTAGCGGGAGTAGAGGGGACGAGCAGTACTTC
abundance: NA; d_gene: NA; v_gene: TRBV20-1; j_gene: TRBJ1-2; CDR3aa: CSARDRGRTLYGYTF; CDR3nt: TGCAGTGCTAGAGATCGCGGCAGGACTCTCTATGGCTACACCTTC
abundance: NA; d_gene: NA; v_gene: TRBV3-1; j_gene: TRBJ2-5; CDR3aa: CASSHPGVETQYF; CDR3nt: TGTGCCAGCAGCCATCCGGGGGTTGAGACCCAGTACTTC
abundance: NA; d_gene: TRBD1; v_gene: TRBV10-3; j_gene: TRBJ2-1; CDR3aa: CASKQGERGEQFF; CDR3nt: TGTGCCAGCAAACAGGGGGAGAGGGGTGAGCAGTTCTTC
abundance: NA; d_gene: NA; v_gene: TRBV5-1; j_gene: TRBJ2-3; CDR3aa: CASSLSEGRSADTQYF; CDR3nt: TGCGCCAGCAGCTTGTCCGAGGGGAGGAGCGCAGATACGCAGTATTTT
abundance: NA; d_gene: TRBD1; v_gene: TRBV3-1; j_gene: TRBJ1-6; CDR3aa: CASSQPGGVSNSPLHF; CDR3nt: TGTGCCAGCAGCCAACCAGGGGGGGTTTCCAATTCACCCCTCCACTTT
abundance: few; d_gene: NA; v_gene: TRBV28; j_gene: TRBJ2-7; CDR3aa: CASSGDFYEQYF; CDR3nt: TGTGCCAGCAGTGGGGACTTCTACGAGCAGTACTTC
abundance: NA; d_gene: TRBD2; v_gene: TRBV10-3; j_gene: TRBJ2-1; CDR3aa: CAISEAAGASYNEQFF; CDR3nt: TGTGCCATCAGTGAAGCAGCGGGAGCCTCCTACAATGAGCAGTTCTTC
abundance: NA; d_gene: TRBD2; v_gene: TRBV27; j_gene: TRBJ2-1; CDR3aa: CASRELAGGLEQFF; CDR3nt: TGTGCCAGCCGCGAACTAGCGGGAGGACTTGAGCAGTTCTTC
abundance: few; d_gene: TRBD2; v_gene: TRBV12-3/TRBV12-4; j_gene: TRBJ2-6; CDR3aa: CASSSYPSGVSGANVLTF; CDR3nt: TGTGCCAGCAGTTCCTACCCTAGCGGGGTCTCTGGGGCCAACGTCCTGACTTTC
abundance: NA; d_gene: NA; v_gene: TRBV12-3/TRBV12-4; j_gene: TRBJ2-7; CDR3aa: CASSPSGTRFYEQYF; CDR3nt: TGTGCCAGCAGTCCTAGTGGGACAAGATTCTACGAGCAGTACTTC
abundance: few; d_gene: NA; v_gene: TRBV5-1; j_gene: TRBJ2-3; CDR3aa: CASSLSRGYTDTQYF; CDR3nt: TGCGCCAGCAGCTTGTCAAGGGGATACACAGATACGCAGTATTTT
abundance: NA; d_gene: TRBD2; v_gene: TRBV7-3; j_gene: TRBJ2-1; CDR3aa: CASSLNPGGQVEQFF; CDR3nt: TGTGCCAGCAGCTTAAACCCGGGAGGACAAGTTGAGCAGTTCTTC
abundance: NA; d_gene: NA; v_gene: TRBV28; j_gene: TRBJ2-3; CDR3aa: CASSFWSGETDTQYF; CDR3nt: TGTGCCAGCAGTTTTTGGTCAGGGGAAACAGATACGCAGTATTTT
abundance: few; d_gene: NA; v_gene: TRBV12-3/TRBV12-4; j_gene: TRBJ2-7; CDR3aa: CASSFLEYEQYF; CDR3nt: TGTGCCAGCAGTTTTCTGGAGTACGAGCAGTACTTC
abundance: NA; d_gene: NA; v_gene: TRBV6-6; j_gene: TRBJ2-3; CDR3aa: CASSYPQDTQYF; CDR3nt: TGTGCCAGCAGTTACCCCCAGGATACGCAGTATTTT
abundance: NA; d_gene: TRBD1; v_gene: TRBV12-3/TRBV12-4; j_gene: TRBJ1-2; CDR3aa: CASSQGQAASGYTF; CDR3nt: TGTGCCAGCAGCCAGGGACAGGCGGCGAGTGGCTACACCTTC
abundance: NA; d_gene: TRBD1; v_gene: TRBV5-1; j_gene: TRBJ2-5; CDR3aa: CASSLTGQGVQETQYF; CDR3nt: TGCGCCAGCAGCTTGACCGGACAGGGTGTCCAAGAGACCCAGTACTTC
abundance: NA; d_gene: NA; v_gene: TRBV6-5; j_gene: TRBJ2-1; CDR3aa: CASGLGRAWVGAEQFF; CDR3nt: TGTGCCAGCGGCCTAGGTCGGGCTTGGGTTGGGGCTGAGCAGTTCTTC
abundance: NA; d_gene: NA; v_gene: TRBV6-1; j_gene: TRBJ2-7; CDR3aa: CASRPPPQSGLRSYEQYF; CDR3nt: TGTGCCAGCAGGCCCCCCCCGCAGAGCGGGCTCCGCTCCTACGAGCAGTACTTC
abundance: NA; d_gene: TRBD2; v_gene: TRBV20-1; j_gene: TRBJ2-7; CDR3aa: CSASASGPYNEQYF; CDR3nt: TGCAGTGCTAGCGCTAGCGGTCCTTACAATGAGCAGTACTTC
abundance: NA; d_gene: TRBD2; v_gene: TRBV29-1; j_gene: TRBJ2-7; CDR3aa: CSVEGVGTSGNNEQYF; CDR3nt: TGCAGCGTTGAGGGGGTGGGGACTAGCGGCAACAATGAGCAGTACTTC
abundance: few; d_gene: NA; v_gene: TRBV20-1; j_gene: TRBJ2-3; CDR3aa: CSANKNPSTDTQYF; CDR3nt: TGCAGTGCCAACAAGAATCCTAGCACAGATACGCAGTATTTT
abundance: NA; d_gene: TRBD2; v_gene: TRBV20-1; j_gene: TRBJ2-5; CDR3aa: CSARMRQGGKTQYF; CDR3nt: TGCAGTGCTAGGATGCGGCAGGGAGGGAAGACCCAGTACTTC
abundance: once; d_gene: NA; v_gene: TRBV3-1; j_gene: TRBJ1-1; CDR3aa: CASSQVGGHTEAFF; CDR3nt: TGTGCCAGCAGCCAAGTCGGGGGTCACACTGAAGCTTTCTTT
abundance: few; d_gene: TRBD2; v_gene: TRBV2; j_gene: TRBJ2-4; CDR3aa: CASDLGTSAIHKNIQYF; CDR3nt: TGTGCCAGCGATTTAGGGACTAGCGCCATACATAAAAACATTCAGTACTTC
abundance: NA; d_gene: NA; v_gene: TRBV4-1; j_gene: TRBJ2-1; CDR3aa: CASSLGGSQGGEQFF; CDR3nt: TGCGCCAGCAGCCTCGGGGGCTCCCAGGGAGGTGAGCAGTTCTTC
abundance: NA; d_gene: NA; v_gene: TRBV7-6; j_gene: TRBJ1-2; CDR3aa: CASSFWGEGYTF; CDR3nt: TGTGCCAGCAGCTTCTGGGGGGAAGGCTACACCTTC
abundance: few; d_gene: NA; v_gene: TRBV5-1; j_gene: TRBJ2-7; CDR3aa: CASRDTVSYEQYF; CDR3nt: TGCGCTAGCCGGGACACCGTCTCCTACGAGCAGTACTTC
abundance: once; d_gene: TRBD1; v_gene: TRBV11-2; j_gene: TRBJ2-3; CDR3aa: CASSLVGQGTDTQYF; CDR3nt: TGTGCCAGCAGCTTAGTTGGACAGGGGACAGATACGCAGTATTTT
abundance: NA; d_gene: NA; v_gene: TRBV2; j_gene: TRBJ2-7; CDR3aa: CASSGRGGEQYF; CDR3nt: TGTGCCAGCAGTGGGCGTGGGGGGGAGCAGTACTTC
abundance: few; d_gene: TRBD1; v_gene: TRBV3-1; j_gene: TRBJ1-2; CDR3aa: CASSQGGQNGYTF; CDR3nt: TGTGCCAGCAGCCAAGGGGGACAGAATGGCTACACCTTC
abundance: NA; d_gene: NA; v_gene: TRBV12-3/TRBV12-4; j_gene: TRBJ2-1; CDR3aa: CASSARLKSFYNEQFF; CDR3nt: TGTGCCAGCAGTGCCCGTTTGAAAAGCTTCTACAATGAGCAGTTCTTC
abundance: few; d_gene: NA; v_gene: TRBV4-2; j_gene: TRBJ2-3; CDR3aa: CASSFKDRPLYDTQYF; CDR3nt: TGTGCCAGCAGCTTCAAAGACAGGCCGCTCTATGATACGCAGTATTTT
abundance: NA; d_gene: NA; v_gene: TRBV29-1; j_gene: TRBJ1-1; CDR3aa: CSTKAGRTNTEAFF; CDR3nt: TGCAGCACCAAGGCAGGGAGGACGAACACTGAAGCTTTCTTT
abundance: NA; d_gene: NA; v_gene: TRBV12-3/TRBV12-4; j_gene: TRBJ1-5; CDR3aa: CASSYDGPPGTQPQHF; CDR3nt: TGTGCCAGCAGTTACGATGGACCCCCTGGGACTCAGCCCCAGCATTTT
abundance: NA; d_gene: TRBD1; v_gene: TRBV4-1; j_gene: TRBJ2-5; CDR3aa: CASSQVGTAKETQYF; CDR3nt: TGCGCCAGCAGCCAAGTGGGGACAGCTAAAGAGACCCAGTACTTC
abundance: NA; d_gene: TRBD1; v_gene: TRBV27; j_gene: TRBJ2-7; CDR3aa: CASSRTGLAYEQYF; CDR3nt: TGTGCCAGCAGTCGGACAGGGTTGGCCTACGAGCAGTACTTC
abundance: NA; d_gene: NA; v_gene: TRBV11-2; j_gene: TRBJ2-6; CDR3aa: CASSLNTGPGANVLTF; CDR3nt: TGTGCCAGCAGCTTAAACACAGGGCCTGGGGCCAACGTCCTGACTTTC
abundance: NA; d_gene: TRBD1; v_gene: TRBV14; j_gene: TRBJ1-4; CDR3aa: CASSQRTGWGNEKLFF; CDR3nt: TGTGCCAGCAGCCAACGGACAGGCTGGGGGAATGAAAAACTGTTTTTT
abundance: NA; d_gene: NA; v_gene: TRBV10-3; j_gene: TRBJ2-5; CDR3aa: CAISELARDNEQYF; CDR3nt: TGTGCCATCAGCGAACTAGCCCGAGACAATGAGCAGTACTTC
abundance: few; d_gene: NA; v_gene: TRBV29-1; j_gene: TRBJ2-3; CDR3aa: CSVLGPPDTQYF; CDR3nt: TGCAGCGTGCTTGGTCCCCCAGATACGCAGTATTTT